This T cell receptor beta chain was retrieved from a study of beta chain features in type 1 diabetes. The study's findings and limits: Shortening of TCRB CDR3s, moderate but significant, appeared in all four CD4+ subsets of Type 1 diabetes patients.

This CDR3 is built from 13 residues. V lost 5 bases and J 2 bases, leaving 10 bases between the germline ends. Germline V CDR1 and CDR2: SEHNR, FQNEAQ (reference sequence). This clone has a handful of counts. Its antigen is as yet unknown. Expressed TCRB transcripts were sequenced after all isolated RNA was converted to cDNA. Using immunoSEQ multiplex PCR, the repertoire was profiled, and TCRdb retains in-frame clones only, with some absent. Among under 300,000 clones listed, approximately 13% were seen once. The V and J genes are TRBV7-9 and TRBJ2-7; TRBD1 might be the D (5 bases). Sequencing input: naive CD4+ T cells from blood. The TCR originated in a young man with type 1 diabetes. CDR3 nucleotides: TGTGCCAGCAGCGAGGACATAACCTACGAGCAGTACTTC. Protein product: CASSEDITYEQYF.